This T cell receptor beta chain was identified in a study of T cells in Graves' hyperthyroidism and ophthalmopathy. Whole-study findings and limits: Most thyroid clonotypes expanded above 0.001 appeared in blood too. Ophthalmopathy onset followed model prediction by a median about six months.

Template material for amplifying TCR beta CDR3 regions consisted of RNA transcripts. With the HTBI primer set, the TCR CDR3 went through a first round of RT-PCR. TCRdb used MiXCR to reprocess the multiplex PCR reads, holding one entry per CDR3 protein. The sample records 660,000 or so distinct CDR3 sequences, 45% being singletons. This CDR3 has 14 amino acids. The junction had 7 bases not matched to a gene; V was cut back by 4 bases and J by 7 bases. On this clonotype itself: Antigen unknown.

The study excluded patients with uncontrolled infection, other autoimmune disease, pregnancy or lactation. Every diagnosis used clinical symptoms, serum thyroxine and TRAb, thyroid ultrasound and orbital computed tomography. The chain employs TRBV12-3 or TRBV12-4 and TRBJ1-5; 7 nucleotides align to TRBD1. Sequenced material: peripheral blood or thyroid tissue (not recorded which). The clonotype comes from an adult man with Graves' disease, either hyperthyroidism or ophthalmopathy (not recorded which). CDR3 residues: CASSSTGSWQPQHF. In DNA form, the CDR3 reads TGTGCCAGCAGTTCGACAGGGTCTTGGCAGCCCCAGCATTTT.